The source of this TCR beta chain is a study of blood T cell repertoires in COVID-19. On the study more broadly: Sites across the United States, Italy and Spain contributed samples from acute and convalescent COVID-19. The cDNA or gDNA used as material had been derived from T cells, B-cell-depleted T cells, or PBMCs.

The ends were cut back, 2 bases at V and 0 bases at J, with 13 bases in the middle. The CDR3 consists of 17 residues. Germline CDR1 is SGHTA and CDR2 is FQGNSA. Data came from immunoSEQ multiplex PCR; TCRdb stores just in-frame clones and leaves some out. The sample has 150,000 to 200,000 clones, about 85% seen once. The receptor comes from a man in his sixties who had recovered from COVID-19. This chain joins TRBV7-2 and TRBJ2-2; tentatively, D is TRBD2 (7 bases). Sequencing was done on a sample of peripheral blood. This CDR3 reads CASSLMGGLANTGELFF. Written as DNA, the CDR3 is TGTGCCAGCAGCTTAATGGGGGGGCTTGCGAACACCGGGGAGCTGTTTTTT.